These T cell receptor beta chains were read from a single sample in a study of CD8 T cells in ankylosing spondylitis. TCRdb reprocessed the 5' RACE reads via MiXCR and lists one record per CDR3 protein. The sample contains about 220,000 distinct CDR3 sequences, roughly 25% of which appear only once. The specimen was blood, either unsorted or a sorted T cell fraction (not recorded which). The receptors shown here come from a male donor with ankylosing spondylitis or in good health (not recorded which). CDR3s include the opening cysteine and the closing phenylalanine or tryptophan. A D gene is named only where the DNA matches it firmly. The size of a clone is reported for some rows only, either as once, few or many, or as a class for expanded clones.

j_call: TRBJ2-7; v_call: TRBV20-1; d_call: TRBD2; clone_size: NA; cdr3_nt: TGCAGTGCTCCCAGCGGGAGTGAAAACGAGCAGTACTTC; cdr3_aa: CSAPSGSENEQYF
j_call: TRBJ2-7; v_call: TRBV20-1; d_call: TRBD2; clone_size: NA; cdr3_nt: TGCAGTGCGCCGGGACTAGCGGGAACTAACGAGCAGTACTTC; cdr3_aa: CSAPGLAGTNEQYF
j_call: TRBJ2-1; v_call: TRBV29-1; d_call: NA; clone_size: few; cdr3_nt: TGCAGCGTTGATTCTAGGACGAGGAGATATGAGCAGTTCTTC; cdr3_aa: CSVDSRTRRYEQFF
j_call: TRBJ2-6; v_call: TRBV12-3/TRBV12-4; d_call: NA; clone_size: few; cdr3_nt: TGTGCCAGCACCCCGGCGAAGGGTCCTGGGGCCAACGTCCTGACTTTC; cdr3_aa: CASTPAKGPGANVLTF
j_call: TRBJ2-7; v_call: TRBV15; d_call: TRBD1; clone_size: NA; cdr3_nt: TGTGCCACCAGCAGTTGGGACAGCTACGAGCAGTACTTC; cdr3_aa: CATSSWDSYEQYF
j_call: TRBJ2-5; v_call: TRBV12-3/TRBV12-4; d_call: NA; clone_size: many; cdr3_nt: TGTGCCAGCAGCCCTGGGGCAAGTCGAGAGACCCAGTACTTC; cdr3_aa: CASSPGASRETQYF
j_call: TRBJ2-3; v_call: TRBV28; d_call: TRBD1; clone_size: many; cdr3_nt: TGTGCCAGCAGGATCCGGGACAGAAGCACAGATACGCAGTATTTT; cdr3_aa: CASRIRDRSTDTQYF
j_call: TRBJ2-1; v_call: TRBV3-1; d_call: TRBD2; clone_size: many; cdr3_nt: TGTGCCAGCAGCCCCGCCGGGACTAGCGGGAGTCCCCCGTTCTTC; cdr3_aa: CASSPAGTSGSPPFF
j_call: TRBJ2-7; v_call: TRBV4-1; d_call: NA; clone_size: many; cdr3_nt: TGCGCCAGCAGCCAAGTCGATAGCGGAAACTACGAGCAGTACTTC; cdr3_aa: CASSQVDSGNYEQYF
j_call: TRBJ2-7; v_call: TRBV24-1; d_call: TRBD2; clone_size: many; cdr3_nt: TGTGCCACCAGTGGTCCGGGACTAGCGACCTACGAGCAGTACTTC; cdr3_aa: CATSGPGLATYEQYF
j_call: TRBJ2-2; v_call: TRBV12-3/TRBV12-4; d_call: NA; clone_size: NA; cdr3_nt: TGTGCCAGCAGTTTTAGTAGAGGGGAGCTGTTTTTT; cdr3_aa: CASSFSRGELFF
j_call: TRBJ2-1; v_call: TRBV11-1; d_call: NA; clone_size: NA; cdr3_nt: TGTGCCAGCAGAAAGTCAGGAGTCCCCAATGAGCAGTTCTTC; cdr3_aa: CASRKSGVPNEQFF
j_call: TRBJ2-7; v_call: TRBV29-1; d_call: NA; clone_size: few; cdr3_nt: TGCAGCGTTGTCTTGGGAGAATCCTACGAGCAGTACTTC; cdr3_aa: CSVVLGESYEQYF
j_call: TRBJ2-3; v_call: TRBV2; d_call: NA; clone_size: many; cdr3_nt: TGTGCCAGCAGTGTGTCTGAGTCGTCGGATACGCAGTATTTT; cdr3_aa: CASSVSESSDTQYF
j_call: TRBJ2-1; v_call: TRBV12-3/TRBV12-4; d_call: TRBD2; clone_size: few; cdr3_nt: TGTGCCAGCAGTTTTATAGCGGGAGGGCTTTACAATGAGCAGTTCTTC; cdr3_aa: CASSFIAGGLYNEQFF
j_call: TRBJ2-5; v_call: TRBV5-6; d_call: NA; clone_size: many; cdr3_nt: TGTGCCAGCAGCCTTCCGCAGGGGAGGGAGACCCAGTACTTC; cdr3_aa: CASSLPQGRETQYF
j_call: TRBJ1-5; v_call: TRBV6-2/TRBV6-3; d_call: NA; clone_size: few; cdr3_nt: TGTGCCAGCAGTTATCAAGAGAGGGACATCTTTAGCAATCAGCCCCAGCATTTT; cdr3_aa: CASSYQERDIFSNQPQHF
j_call: TRBJ2-1; v_call: TRBV20-1; d_call: TRBD1; clone_size: many; cdr3_nt: TGCAGTGCTAGAAAGGGGGCGCGGGAGCAGTTCTTC; cdr3_aa: CSARKGAREQFF
j_call: TRBJ2-3; v_call: TRBV10-3; d_call: TRBD2; clone_size: NA; cdr3_nt: TGTGCCATCAGCCCCGGGACTAGCGTTACAGATACGCAGTATTTT; cdr3_aa: CAISPGTSVTDTQYF
j_call: TRBJ2-7; v_call: TRBV20-1; d_call: NA; clone_size: NA; cdr3_nt: TGCAGTGCTACAGAGCTGGACGAGCAGTACTTC; cdr3_aa: CSATELDEQYF
j_call: TRBJ2-7; v_call: TRBV5-1; d_call: NA; clone_size: many; cdr3_nt: TGCGCCAGCAGCCGGAGAGAGGGCTACGAGCAGTACTTC; cdr3_aa: CASSRREGYEQYF
j_call: TRBJ2-1; v_call: TRBV20-1; d_call: NA; clone_size: NA; cdr3_nt: TGCAGTGCTAGGCGGGCTAGCGGACAGAGCTCCTACAATGAGCAGTTCTTC; cdr3_aa: CSARRASGQSSYNEQFF
j_call: TRBJ1-1; v_call: TRBV12-3/TRBV12-4; d_call: NA; clone_size: many; cdr3_nt: TGTGCCAGCAGCCCCTTCCTCAACACTGAAGCTTTCTTT; cdr3_aa: CASSPFLNTEAFF
j_call: TRBJ2-7; v_call: TRBV28; d_call: NA; clone_size: many; cdr3_nt: TGTGCCAGCACGGCAACCATCGGGGGGCTGGAGCAGTACTTC; cdr3_aa: CASTATIGGLEQYF
j_call: TRBJ2-1; v_call: TRBV28; d_call: NA; clone_size: many; cdr3_nt: TGTGCCAGCAGTATGACTATTGAGCAGTTCTTC; cdr3_aa: CASSMTIEQFF
j_call: TRBJ2-7; v_call: TRBV29-1; d_call: NA; clone_size: NA; cdr3_nt: TGCAGCGTTGCTGGCAGACACTCCTACGAGCAGTACTTC; cdr3_aa: CSVAGRHSYEQYF
j_call: TRBJ1-5; v_call: TRBV20-1; d_call: TRBD1; clone_size: many; cdr3_nt: TGCAGTGCGAATTTGGGACAGAGTAATCAGCCCCAGCATTTT; cdr3_aa: CSANLGQSNQPQHF
j_call: TRBJ2-1; v_call: TRBV20-1; d_call: TRBD2; clone_size: NA; cdr3_nt: TGCAGTGCTACGGCCGGGAGGGCGACCCCAAGGAATGAGCAGTTCTTC; cdr3_aa: CSATAGRATPRNEQFF
j_call: TRBJ2-1; v_call: TRBV12-3/TRBV12-4; d_call: TRBD2; clone_size: few; cdr3_nt: TGTGCCAGCAGTCGCGGGACTAGCGGATACAATGAGCAGTTCTTC; cdr3_aa: CASSRGTSGYNEQFF
j_call: TRBJ2-5; v_call: TRBV7-3; d_call: NA; clone_size: many; cdr3_nt: TGTGCCAGCAGCTCAACTACCGTCGGGCGGGAGACCCAGTACTTC; cdr3_aa: CASSSTTVGRETQYF
j_call: TRBJ2-1; v_call: TRBV5-1; d_call: TRBD1; clone_size: NA; cdr3_nt: TGCGCCAGCAGCCCAACAGGGGGTACCTACAATGAGCAGTTCTTC; cdr3_aa: CASSPTGGTYNEQFF
j_call: TRBJ2-7; v_call: TRBV12-3/TRBV12-4; d_call: NA; clone_size: NA; cdr3_nt: TGTGCCAGCAGACTAGCTTCCTACGAGCAGTACTTC; cdr3_aa: CASRLASYEQYF
j_call: TRBJ2-1; v_call: TRBV2; d_call: NA; clone_size: many; cdr3_nt: TGTGCCAGCAGTGTGCTCGTTAGAGGGGTCGATGAGCAGTTCTTC; cdr3_aa: CASSVLVRGVDEQFF
j_call: TRBJ2-5; v_call: TRBV6-1; d_call: NA; clone_size: many; cdr3_nt: TGTGCCAGCAGTGAAAGACTGACAAGGGGCCAAGTGACCCAGTACTTC; cdr3_aa: CASSERLTRGQVTQYF
j_call: TRBJ2-5; v_call: TRBV12-3/TRBV12-4; d_call: NA; clone_size: few; cdr3_nt: TGTGCCAGCAGTCCCCACTACCTCCAAGAGACCCAGTACTTC; cdr3_aa: CASSPHYLQETQYF
j_call: TRBJ1-2; v_call: TRBV6-1; d_call: NA; clone_size: NA; cdr3_nt: TGTGCCAGCAGTCGTAATACGGGGCTTGAGGGCTACACCTTC; cdr3_aa: CASSRNTGLEGYTF